What follows are 32 T cell receptor beta chains derived from one specimen sequenced in a study of blood T cells in healthy people across ages. Through a sample-barcoded 5' primer and a J-beta primer mix, a second PCR was run for roughly 6 to 11 cycles. TCRdb reprocessed the 5' RACE reads via MiXCR and lists one record per CDR3 protein. Here the sample spans 1.5 million to 2 million distinct CDR3 sequences, approximately 32% being singletons. The sequencing input was blood. The receptors come from a young woman in good health.

The V gene is TRBV20-1, the J gene TRBJ2-7, with D perhaps assigned TRBD1 or TRBD2 (5 bases each). V gave up 6 bases and J gave up 3 bases, with 15 bases separating them. This CDR3 comprises 13 residues. Germline CDR1 is DFQATT and CDR2 is SNEGSKA (reference sequence). The CDR3 sequence: CSAQARGRYEQYF. The CDR3 nucleotides are TGCAGTGCACAAGCGAGGGGACGCTACGAGCAGTACTTC.

The J gene is TRBJ2-7, the V gene TRBV5-1; D possibly matches TRBD1 or TRBD2 (5 bases each). This CDR3 contains 13 residues. Trimming stripped 4 bases from V and 6 bases from J, with 14 bases between. From germline, CDR1 is SGHRS and CDR2 YFSETQ. This CDR3 is CASSRDPASEQYF. Here the CDR3 DNA reads TGCGCCAGCAGCCGGGACCCCGCTAGCGAGCAGTACTTC.

V gene TRBV2 combines with J gene TRBJ1-4, with D perhaps TRBD1 (6 bases). Germline loops: CDR1 SNHLY, CDR2 FYNNEI. The CDR3 extends over 14 amino acids. V dropped 3 bases and J dropped 5 bases, with 10 bases sitting between them. The CDR3 region is CASSEEGENEKLFF. DNA for the CDR3: TGTGCCAGCAGTGAGGAGGGGGAGAATGAAAAACTGTTTTTT.

J is TRBJ2-5 and V is TRBV20-1; D is perhaps TRBD2 (5 bases). CDR1 and CDR2 (germline): DFQATT, SNEGSKA (reference sequence). This CDR3 comprises 11 residues. This CDR3 is CRAQPGETQYF. CDR3 nucleotide sequence: TGCAGGGCCCAGCCGGGGGAGACCCAGTACTTC.

A few counts support this clonotype. The gene calls are TRBV20-1 and TRBJ2-1; D is undetermined. The CDR3 contains 16 residues. Germline V gene sequence: CDR1 DFQATT, CDR2 SNEGSKA (reference sequence). V was cut by 1 base and J by 3 bases, with 16 bases left in between. CDR3 nucleotide sequence: TGCAGTGCTAGAGCCCTCGTAGGAAAGCGCTACAATGAGCAGTTCTTC. Translated: CSARALVGKRYNEQFF.

This chain uses TRBV6-1 with TRBJ2-3; possible D gene TRBD1, 6 bases. CDR3 size: 14 residues. The V and J ends lost 7 bases and 1 base respectively, with 12 bases between them. The V gene's germline CDR1 is MNHNS and CDR2 SASEGT. The CDR3 sequence: CASIWGRGTDTQYF. As DNA, the CDR3 is TGTGCCAGCATATGGGGGCGCGGCACAGATACGCAGTATTTT.

This clonotype was seen a handful of times. At one end, the junction sequence differs from germline, possibly due to a read error. This rearrangement joins TRBV3-1 to TRBJ2-5; D is undetermined. Germline V gene data show CDR1 as LGHDT and CDR2 as YNNKEL (reference sequence). This CDR3 is built from 14 residues. The CDR3 nucleotides are TGTGCTAGCAGCCAAGGCCAGAGCCAAGAGACCCAGTACTTC. It is translated as CASSQGQSQETQYF.

The V call is TRBV20-1, the J call TRBJ1-2, with 7 bases fitting TRBD1. Germline lookup yields CDR1 DFQATT and CDR2 SNEGSKA (reference sequence). The CDR3 has 16 amino acids. Unmatched junction bases numbered 8, after V lost 0 bases and J lost 1 base. The chain's CDR3 is CSARDHPRGVNYGYTF. The CDR3 bases are TGCAGTGCTAGAGACCATCCCAGGGGGGTTAACTATGGCTACACCTTC.

The table lists this clonotype with a count of one. V usage is TRBV27 and J usage is TRBJ2-1; 7 positions match TRBD2. The CDR3 loop spans 16 amino acids. Trimming cost V 3 bases and J 2 bases; bases outside gene matches: 7. Germline loops: CDR1 MNHEY, CDR2 SMNVEV (reference sequence). As DNA, the CDR3 is TGTGCCAGCAGTTTTGCAACTAGCGCGACCTACAATGAGCAGTTCTTC. Amino acid sequence: CASSFATSATYNEQFF.

This sequence joins TRBV20-1 and TRBJ2-3; 11 bases line up with TRBD1. Losses at the gene ends were 5 bases for V and 4 bases for J; bases not matched to a gene: 2. Germline V CDR1 and CDR2: DFQATT, SNEGSKA (reference sequence). The length of the CDR3 is 13 residues. The CDR3 nucleotides are TGCAGTGCTCGGACAGGGGGCCCAGATACGCAGTATTTT. It yields the protein CSARTGGPDTQYF.

This clonotype appeared a few times. This chain uses TRBV20-1 with TRBJ2-7, with 13 bases identical to TRBD2. V trimming: 6 bases; J trimming: 2 bases; junction bases outside the gene matches: 4. There are 14 residues in the CDR3. Germline CDR1 is DFQATT and CDR2 is SNEGSKA (reference sequence). CDR3 coding DNA: TGCAGTGCGGGGACTAGCGGGATAACCTACGAGCAGTACTTC. This gives the protein CSAGTSGITYEQYF.

This clonotype was seen a few times. The chain links TRBV4-1 to TRBJ2-1; D not certain. The CDR3 is made up of 13 amino acids. V dropped 1 base and J dropped 8 bases, with 9 bases sitting between them. Germline V lookup: CDR1 MGHRA, CDR2 YSYEKL. The CDR3 sequence is CASSQVVSDEQFF. For the CDR3, the DNA is TGCGCCAGCAGCCAAGTGGTGAGCGATGAGCAGTTCTTC.

The chain has TRBV3-1 and TRBJ1-1, with TRBD1 identical over 7 bases. The CDR3 has 14 residues. CDR1 and CDR2 from the germline V gene are LGHDT and YNNKEL (reference sequence). The V segment lost 4 bases and the J segment 5 bases; nucleotides outside the gene matches: 7. The CDR3 DNA follows: TGTGCCAGCAGCCCCGTGGGACAGTTGACTGAAGCTTTCTTT. Translated, it gives CASSPVGQLTEAFF.

This clonotype came up a few times. This chain connects TRBV7-3 to TRBJ2-4, with TRBD1 as a possible D gene (6 bases). Germline V gives CDR1 SGHTA, CDR2 FQGTGA. Deletions cut 5 bases from V and 3 bases from J, with 20 bases between. CDR3 length: 17 amino acids. The CDR3 sequence: CASSPTGKGKDKNIQYF. CDR3 in DNA: TGTGCCAGCAGCCCTACAGGGAAAGGGAAGGACAAAAACATTCAGTACTTC.

V is TRBV7-9 and J is TRBJ1-2; 7 nucleotides agree with TRBD1. In germline, CDR1 is SEHNR, CDR2 FQNEAQ (reference sequence). Trimming cost V 8 bases and J 5 bases; bases outside gene matches: 5. This CDR3 has 12 residues. The DNA for the CDR3 is TGTGCCAGCCACCGGACAGGTTATGGCTACACCTTC. Its translation: CASHRTGYGYTF.

The chain couples TRBV7-2 to TRBJ1-2, with D unclear. Germline V lookup: CDR1 SGHTA, CDR2 FQGNSA. The CDR3 has 15 amino acids. Trimming removed 1 base from V and 3 bases from J, with 12 bases in between. This CDR3 reads CASSLDWMRHYGYTF. The CDR3 bases are TGTGCCAGCAGCTTAGACTGGATGAGGCACTATGGCTACACCTTC.

This clonotype was detected once. The CDR3 region is CASSTTPNRDTGELFF. In DNA, the CDR3 is TGTGCCAGCAGCACGACCCCAAACAGGGACACCGGGGAGCTGTTTTTT. The chain uses TRBV9 and TRBJ2-2, with D possibly being TRBD1 (6 bases). V lost 4 bases and J lost 3, with 16 bases in between. Germline loops: CDR1 SGDLS, CDR2 YYNGEE. The CDR3 consists of 16 residues.

CDR3 nucleotide sequence: TGTGCCAGCAGTGAATCCCACAACTCTAACTATGGCTACACCTTC. Its protein product is CASSESHNSNYGYTF. V usage is TRBV25-1 and J usage is TRBJ1-2; D unclear. Germline V lookup: CDR1 MGHDK, CDR2 SYGVNS. V lost 1 base and J lost 0, with 9 bases in between. The CDR3 has 15 residues.

The CDR3 DNA reads as TGTGCCATCAGTGAGGTTGAGTCCTATCAGCCCCAGCATTTT. It encodes CAISEVESYQPQHF. The chain joins TRBV10-3 to TRBJ1-5, with unresolved D. V lost 2 bases and J lost 5, with 10 bases in between. CDR3 length: 14 amino acids. The germline V gene has CDR1 ENHRY and CDR2 SYGVKD.

This clonotype has at least ten counts. The genes are TRBV10-3 and TRBJ2-1; perhaps TRBD1 as D (6 bases). The germline CDR1 and CDR2 sequences are ENHRY and SYGVKD. The CDR3 loop spans 12 amino acids. V gave up 6 bases and J gave up 5 bases, with 8 bases separating them. The CDR3 DNA reads TGTGCCATCAGGGACAGAGACAATGAGCAGTTCTTC. Protein product: CAIRDRDNEQFF.

This clonotype has just a few counts. The V gene is TRBV20-1, the J gene TRBJ2-5, with 8 bases identical to TRBD2. CDR1 DFQATT and CDR2 SNEGSKA come from the germline V gene (reference sequence). The CDR3 extends over 17 amino acids. V was pared by 1 base and J by 2 bases, with 12 bases of the junction left unmatched. The CDR3 loop is CSARVREERGNQETQYF. The DNA for the CDR3 is TGCAGTGCTAGAGTTCGTGAGGAGCGGGGGAATCAAGAGACCCAGTACTTC.

About this clonotype: An end of the junction differs from the germline gene, which may be a read error. The CDR3 bases are TGTGCCAGCAGCTTAGTTAGCACAGCTACGCAGTATTTT. This sequence encodes CASSLVSTATQYF. V is TRBV7-2 and J is TRBJ2-3, with no clear D. CDR3 length: 13 residues. Germline V gives CDR1 SGHTA, CDR2 FQGNSA.

This clonotype has just a few counts. The V and J genes are TRBV5-1 and TRBJ1-2, with D unresolved. CDR1 is SGHRS and CDR2 is YFSETQ in the germline V gene. This CDR3 is built from 13 residues. Trimming cost V 0 bases and J 10 bases, with 13 bases left between them. The CDR3 here is CASSLAPLLDYTF. DNA of the CDR3: TGCGCCAGCAGCTTGGCTCCTCTCTTGGACTACACCTTC.

This clonotype has just a few counts. The V and J genes are TRBV3-1 and TRBJ2-3, with D unclear. The CDR3 runs 14 residues. Per the germline V gene, CDR1 is LGHDT and CDR2 is YNNKEL (reference sequence). The V end was cut by 1 base, the J end by 4 bases, with 9 bases between. The CDR3 DNA reads as TGTGCCAGCAGCCAAGGTTGGAAGGCAGATACGCAGTATTTT. Translated: CASSQGWKADTQYF.

This clonotype showed up many times. The V call is TRBV21-1, the J call TRBJ2-7; no DNA check was done on the table's D call, TRBD2. TRBV21-1 is marked as a pseudogene. The CDR3 totals 15 residues. The CDR3 coding sequence is TGTGCCAGCCAATCCCCTAGCGGGAGTTCCTACGAGCAGTACTTC. Protein sequence: CASQSPSGSSYEQYF.

This clonotype was picked up a small number of times. This may be a read error: a much more frequent sequence differs by one nucleotide. The chain has TRBV7-2 and TRBJ2-5, with TRBD2 matching over 10 bases. This CDR3 contains 15 residues. Per the germline V gene, CDR1 is SGHTA and CDR2 is FQGNSA. V lost 2 bases, J lost 5 bases, and 5 bases stayed unmatched. For the CDR3, the DNA is TGTGCCAGCAGCTTAAGGAGCGGGGGGGGTGAGACCCAGTACTTC. Protein product: CASSLRSGGGETQYF.

Comments on this clonotype: This may stem from a read error, because a much larger clone lies one nucleotide away. The chain employs TRBV3-1 and TRBJ2-7; D gene unclear. Trimming stripped 4 bases from V and 8 bases from J, with 15 bases between. The germline CDR1 and CDR2 sequences are LGHDT and YNNKEL (reference sequence). The CDR3 is 13 amino acids. The CDR3 loop is CASSPDPLLQQYF. The CDR3 region has the DNA TGTGCCAGCAGCCCGGATCCACTCCTCCAGCAGTACTTC.

The chain is built from TRBV10-2 and TRBJ2-5; TRBD1 or TRBD2 may be the D gene (5 bases each). Germline loops: CDR1 WSHSY, CDR2 SAAADI. With 4 bases removed from V and 1 base from J, the gap between germline ends came to 13 bases. The CDR3 consists of 15 residues. The CDR3, as DNA: TGCGCCAGCAGTGCCCGAACGGGGACCCAAGAGACCCAGTACTTC. Translated, it gives CASSARTGTQETQYF.

The chain combines TRBV7-9 with TRBJ2-6, with D hard to call. This CDR3 region has 15 residues. Trimming shortened V by 5 bases and J by 6 bases, and 14 bases separated the two germline ends. Germline CDR1 SEHNR, CDR2 FQNEAQ (reference sequence). CDR3 coding DNA: TGTGCCAGCAGCCGCATAGGCGGCCAGGCCAACGTCCTGACTTTC. Its protein is CASSRIGGQANVLTF.

The J gene is TRBJ1-2, the V gene TRBV10-3, with 8 positions matching TRBD1. From germline, CDR1 is ENHRY and CDR2 SYGVKD. Unmatched junction bases numbered 9, after V lost 6 bases and J lost 3 bases. The CDR3 runs 15 residues. The CDR3 spells CAIRARQGKDYGYTF. CDR3 nucleotides: TGTGCCATCAGAGCCAGACAGGGGAAAGACTATGGCTACACCTTC.

V usage is TRBV5-1 and J usage is TRBJ2-3; 9 bases align to TRBD1. CDR1 is SGHRS and CDR2 is YFSETQ in the germline V gene. The CDR3 is 16 amino acids. V shed 0 bases, J shed 3 bases, and the junction held 5 bases outside the gene matches. CDR3 sequence reads: CASSLDGTGWTDTQYF. In DNA form, the CDR3 reads TGCGCCAGCAGCTTGGACGGGACAGGGTGGACAGATACGCAGTATTTT.

This clonotype was seen a handful of times. The rearrangement uses TRBV2 and TRBJ2-2, with a weak D call TRBD2 (6 bases). V lost 0 bases and J 9 bases, leaving 14 bases between the germline ends. The germline V gene has CDR1 SNHLY and CDR2 FYNNEI. The CDR3 spans 15 residues. DNA of the CDR3: TGTGCCAGCAGTGAAGCGCGGGGCTTTACGAGGGAGCTGTTTTTT. It specifies CASSEARGFTRELFF.